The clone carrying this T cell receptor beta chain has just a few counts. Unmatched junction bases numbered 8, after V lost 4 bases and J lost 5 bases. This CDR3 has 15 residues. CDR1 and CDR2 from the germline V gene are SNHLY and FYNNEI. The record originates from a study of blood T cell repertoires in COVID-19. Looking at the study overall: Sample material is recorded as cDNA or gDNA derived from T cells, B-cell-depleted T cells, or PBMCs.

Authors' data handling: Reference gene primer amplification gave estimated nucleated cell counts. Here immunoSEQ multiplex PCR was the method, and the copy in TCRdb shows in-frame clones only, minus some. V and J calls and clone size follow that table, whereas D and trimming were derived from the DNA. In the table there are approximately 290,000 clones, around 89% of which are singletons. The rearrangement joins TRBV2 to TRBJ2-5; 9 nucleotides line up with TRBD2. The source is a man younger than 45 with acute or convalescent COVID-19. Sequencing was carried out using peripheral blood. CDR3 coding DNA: TGTGCCAGCAGTGTTTTAGCGGGAGTGGCGGAGACCCAGTACTTC. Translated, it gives CASSVLAGVAETQYF.